This T cell receptor (beta chain) comes out of a study of T cell responses to AZD1222 COVID-19 vaccine. The overall study: Second-dose schedules of about 4 or about 12 weeks were combined.

Broader study findings: Vaccine-associated CD4 TCRs ranged over spike, dominating at 160-218 and 743-854. Just a handful of people given AZD1222 tested seropositive at baseline. After two AZD1222 doses, spike-specific TCR breadth and depth rose versus day 0.

This CDR3 spans 16 amino acids. CDR1 and CDR2 from the germline V gene are SGHRS and YFSETQ. V gave up 5 bases and J gave up 7 bases; unmatched junction bases: 15. Turning to this clone: The antigen is not known.

Libraries were prepared by immunoSEQ multiplex PCR; TCRdb keeps only in-frame clonotypes and omits some of them. The repertoire holds some 110,000 clones, with roughly 90% as singletons. The specimen was peripheral blood, collected on day 0 of AZD1222 vaccination. The TCR was taken from an adult in good health. The rearrangement uses TRBV5-1 and TRBJ1-2; TRBD1 aligns across 9 bases. CDR3 loop: CASRVVFGTGTGGYTF. Written as DNA, the CDR3 is TGCGCCAGCAGGGTGGTCTTCGGGACAGGGACGGGTGGCTACACCTTC.